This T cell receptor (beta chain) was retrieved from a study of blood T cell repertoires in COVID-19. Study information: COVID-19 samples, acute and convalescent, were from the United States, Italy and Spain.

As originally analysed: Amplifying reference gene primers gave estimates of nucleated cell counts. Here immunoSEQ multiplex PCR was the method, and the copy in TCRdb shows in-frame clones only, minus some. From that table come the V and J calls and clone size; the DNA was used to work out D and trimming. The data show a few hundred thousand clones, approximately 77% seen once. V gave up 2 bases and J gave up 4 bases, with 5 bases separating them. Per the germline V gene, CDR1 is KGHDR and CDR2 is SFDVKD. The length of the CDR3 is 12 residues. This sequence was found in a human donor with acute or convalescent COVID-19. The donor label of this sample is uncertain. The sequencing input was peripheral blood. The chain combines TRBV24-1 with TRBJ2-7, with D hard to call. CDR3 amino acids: CATSDYRYEQYF. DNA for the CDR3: TGTGCCACCAGTGATTATCGGTACGAGCAGTACTTC.